The 6 T cell receptor beta chains listed next were all sequenced from one sample in a study of cytomegalovirus exposure and HLA in healthy donors. TCRdb's copy holds only in-frame clones and misses some; the assay was immunoSEQ multiplex PCR. This sample yields approximately 62,000 clones, of which about 90% are seen a single time; 1% to 1.5% belongs to the top ten. Material: PBMCs. The receptors derive from a woman aged 18 to 35 in good health and CMV-seronegative.

The chain carries TRBV5-1 and TRBJ2-2; D perhaps matches TRBD2 (6 bases). The V gene's germline CDR1 is SGHRS and CDR2 YFSETQ. V lost 2 bases and J lost 5, with 10 bases in between. There are 14 residues in the CDR3. The CDR3 loop reads CASSFTGGTGELFF. CDR3 coding DNA: TGCGCCAGCAGCTTCACTGGAGGGACCGGGGAGCTGTTTTTT.

The chain links TRBV29-1 to TRBJ1-1; D not certain. CDR3 length equals 13 residues. The germline V gene encodes CDR1 SQVTM and CDR2 ANQGSEA. The V end lost 4 bases, the J end lost 1 base, and 10 bases lay between the germline ends. The CDR3 is CSVVQAQNTEAFF. The CDR3 DNA sequence: TGCAGCGTTGTGCAGGCCCAGAACACTGAAGCTTTCTTT.

This rearrangement joins TRBV11-2 to TRBJ1-6, with 8 bases that match TRBD1. The V segment lost 5 bases and the J segment 7 bases; nucleotides outside the gene matches: 7. This CDR3 comprises 15 residues. Per germline, CDR1 SGHAT and CDR2 FQNNGV. CDR3 coding DNA: TGTGCCAGCAGCCTGGGACAGGCCCTAAATTCACCCCTCCACTTT. Its translation is CASSLGQALNSPLHF.

The count of this clone is one. V usage is TRBV5-1 and J usage is TRBJ2-1; D perhaps matches TRBD1 (5 bases). Per the germline V gene, CDR1 is SGHRS and CDR2 is YFSETQ. V shed 8 bases and J shed 2 bases, with 11 bases lying between them. This CDR3 comprises 13 residues. This CDR3 reads CASQDTTYNEQFF. As DNA, the CDR3 is TGCGCCAGTCAGGACACCACCTACAATGAGCAGTTCTTC.

J is TRBJ2-2 and V is TRBV7-3; 7 nucleotides line up with TRBD1. Germline loops: CDR1 SGHTA, CDR2 FQGTGA. This CDR3 is 14 amino acids long. The ends lost 5 bases at V and 5 bases at J; junction bases unmatched: 5. The CDR3 here is CASSKGAGTGELFF. CDR3 sequence (DNA): TGTGCCAGCAGCAAGGGGGCGGGTACCGGGGAGCTGTTTTTT.

The rearrangement joins TRBV6-5 to TRBJ1-1; 9 nucleotides match TRBD1. The CDR3 covers 15 residues. CDR1 is MNHEY, CDR2 SVGAGI, per germline. J lost 4 bases, V lost 5 bases, and 8 bases had no gene match. The CDR3 coding sequence is TGTGCCAGCAGTATACAGGGGGCGATTGGCACTGAAGCTTTCTTT. It specifies CASSIQGAIGTEAFF.